The T cell receptor (beta chain) described here comes from a study of OX40 agonist ivuxolimab in advanced cancers. Whole-study context: Patients received the agonistic anti-OX40 (CD134) antibody ivuxolimab.

The germline V and J ends were trimmed by 4 bases and 6 bases, with 17 bases remaining between them. CDR3 length: 16 amino acids. CDR1 and CDR2 (germline): SGHRS, YFSETQ. As regards this clone: As yet, its antigen is unknown.

Libraries were prepared by immunoSEQ multiplex PCR; TCRdb keeps only in-frame clonotypes and omits some of them. The repertoire holds roughly 54,000 clones, with roughly 91% as singletons. Findings and caveats of the study: Relative to CD4+, CD8+ T cells held more expanded clones on average.

The V call is TRBV5-1, the J call TRBJ1-6, with a tentative D call TRBD1 (5 bases). The sequence derives from an adult with an advanced solid tumor such as melanoma, head and neck, liver or kidney cancer. Sequenced here: CD4+ or CD8+ T cells sorted from blood, sampled in a trial of the OX40 agonist ivuxolimab. This CDR3 reads CASSPAGILPNSPLHF. The CDR3 bases are TGCGCCAGCAGCCCGGCAGGGATACTACCTAATTCACCCCTCCACTTT.